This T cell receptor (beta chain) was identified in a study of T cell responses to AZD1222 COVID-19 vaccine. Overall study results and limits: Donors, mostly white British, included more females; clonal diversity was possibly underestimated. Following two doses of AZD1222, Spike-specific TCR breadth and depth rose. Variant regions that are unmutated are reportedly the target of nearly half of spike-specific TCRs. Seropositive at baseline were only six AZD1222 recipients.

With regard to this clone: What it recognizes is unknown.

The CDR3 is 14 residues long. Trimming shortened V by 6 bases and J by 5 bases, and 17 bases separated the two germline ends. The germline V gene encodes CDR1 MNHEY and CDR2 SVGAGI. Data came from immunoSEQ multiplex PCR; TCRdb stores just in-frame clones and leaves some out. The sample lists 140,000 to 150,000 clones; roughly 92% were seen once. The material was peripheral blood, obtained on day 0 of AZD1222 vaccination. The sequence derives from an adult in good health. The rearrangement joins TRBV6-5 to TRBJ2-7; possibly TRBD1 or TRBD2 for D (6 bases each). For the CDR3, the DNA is TGTGCCAGCAGACGCCTACAGGGAGGACACGAGCAGTACTTC. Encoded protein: CASRRLQGGHEQYF.